Listed below are T cell receptor beta chains from one sample, sequenced in a study of cytomegalovirus exposure and HLA in healthy donors. Clones were read by immunoSEQ multiplex PCR, and TCRdb kept only the in-frame ones, dropping some. The sample contains more than 130,000 clones, about four fifths of which appear only once. The sequenced sample consisted of PBMCs. The receptor source for this set is a man aged 30-40 years in good health and CMV-seronegative. CDR3s include the opening cysteine and the closing phenylalanine or tryptophan. The order of the fields is CDR3 protein, CDR3 DNA, V gene, D gene, J gene, clone size. D genes are given only for firm matches. Not every row has a clone size; where given, it reads once, few, many or a size class.

CDR3: CASSLTSGGTGELFF
DNA: TGCGCCAGCAGCTTAACTAGCGGGGGGACCGGGGAGCTGTTTTTT
V: TRBV5-1
D: TRBD2
J: TRBJ2-2
size: NA

CDR3: CATSRGLFGGTGGTNTGELFF
DNA: TGTGCCACCAGCAGAGGTTTATTTGGGGGGACAGGGGGCACGAACACCGGGGAGCTGTTTTTT
V: TRBV15
D: TRBD1
J: TRBJ2-2
size: NA

CDR3: CASSQSSMEGPANYGYTF
DNA: TGCGCCAGCAGTCAATCGAGTATGGAGGGGCCCGCTAACTATGGCTACACCTTC
V: TRBV23-1
D: NA
J: TRBJ1-2
size: NA

CDR3: CASSPFEGAGANVLTF
DNA: TGTGCCAGCAGCCCGTTCGAAGGGGCAGGGGCCAACGTCCTGACTTTC
V: TRBV7-9
D: NA
J: TRBJ2-6
size: NA

CDR3: CSAQQGSYEQYF
DNA: TGCAGCGCCCAACAGGGGTCCTACGAGCAGTACTTC
V: TRBV29-1
D: TRBD1
J: TRBJ2-7
size: NA

CDR3: CASKQGQETQYF
DNA: TGTGCCAGTAAACAGGGCCAAGAGACCCAGTACTTC
V: TRBV19
D: NA
J: TRBJ2-5
size: NA

CDR3: CASSSDYTGELFF
DNA: TGTGCCAGCAGCTCGGACTACACCGGGGAGCTGTTTTTT
V: TRBV9
D: NA
J: TRBJ2-2
size: NA

CDR3: CASSLYVGAGTDTQYF
DNA: TGTGCCAGCAGTTTATACGTCGGCGCGGGTACAGATACGCAGTATTTT
V: TRBV27
D: NA
J: TRBJ2-3
size: NA

CDR3: CASRDRVAPLHF
DNA: TGTGCCAGCAGAGACAGGGTTGCACCCCTCCACTTT
V: TRBV6-5
D: TRBD1
J: TRBJ1-6
size: NA

CDR3: CASSLELAGGSEQYF
DNA: TGTGCCAGCAGCTTAGAACTAGCGGGGGGCAGCGAGCAGTACTTC
V: TRBV7-6
D: TRBD2
J: TRBJ2-7
size: NA

CDR3: CASSYGVAGGEETQYF
DNA: TGTGCCAGCAGTTACGGGGTAGCGGGAGGGGAAGAGACCCAGTACTTC
V: TRBV6-5
D: TRBD2
J: TRBJ2-5
size: NA

CDR3: CASSPRDRGNSEAFF
DNA: TGTGCCAGTAGTCCTCGGGACAGGGGGAACTCTGAAGCTTTCTTT
V: TRBV19
D: TRBD1
J: TRBJ1-1
size: once

CDR3: CASSSDRPPRGTQYF
DNA: TGCGCCAGCAGCTCCGACAGGCCCCCCCGTGGGACCCAGTACTTC
V: TRBV5-1
D: NA
J: TRBJ2-5
size: NA

CDR3: CTSSQEKWTAFSGANVLTF
DNA: TGCACCAGCAGCCAAGAGAAATGGACAGCCTTCTCTGGGGCCAACGTCCTGACTTTC
V: TRBV1
D: NA
J: TRBJ2-6
size: NA

CDR3: CASSLSRELRTQHF
DNA: TGTGCCAGCAGCTTATCTAGGGAGCTAAGGACCCAGCATTTT
V: TRBV7-9
D: NA
J: TRBJ1-5
size: NA

CDR3: CSAILDEQYF
DNA: TGCAGTGCTATTCTAGACGAGCAGTACTTC
V: TRBV20-1
D: NA
J: TRBJ2-7
size: NA

CDR3: CASSTGQGSDTQYF
DNA: TGTGCCAGCAGCACAGGACAGGGGTCAGATACGCAGTATTTT
V: TRBV5-4
D: TRBD1
J: TRBJ2-3
size: once

CDR3: CASSRIGLSGANVLTF
DNA: TGTGCCAGCAGTAGAATTGGGCTTTCTGGGGCCAACGTCCTGACTTTC
V: TRBV4-2
D: NA
J: TRBJ2-6
size: few

CDR3: CARSIKGLRTEAFF
DNA: TGTGCCCGCTCGATAAAGGGGCTGAGGACTGAAGCTTTCTTT
V: TRBV30
D: NA
J: TRBJ1-1
size: NA

CDR3: CASKGNDRKSYEQYF
DNA: TGTGCCAGCAAGGGGAATGACAGAAAATCCTACGAGCAGTACTTC
V: TRBV6-6
D: NA
J: TRBJ2-7
size: NA

CDR3: CASSLSGGGGETQYF
DNA: TGTGCCAGCAGTTTATCAGGGGGCGGCGGGGAGACCCAGTACTTC
V: TRBV27
D: TRBD1
J: TRBJ2-5
size: NA

CDR3: CASSGSINQPQHF
DNA: TGTGCCAGCTCCGGGTCGATCAATCAGCCCCAGCATTTT
V: TRBV18
D: NA
J: TRBJ1-5
size: NA

CDR3: CASSPGGEGYEQYF
DNA: TGTGCCAGCAGCCCCGGAGGGGAGGGATACGAGCAGTACTTC
V: TRBV7-9
D: TRBD2
J: TRBJ2-7
size: NA

CDR3: CASILGRGGVAWFF
DNA: TGTGCCAGCATCTTGGGGCGGGGTGGGGTAGCATGGTTCTTC
V: TRBV2
D: NA
J: TRBJ2-1
size: NA

CDR3: CASSDIWDLGTGELFF
DNA: TGTGCCAGCAGCGATATATGGGACTTGGGCACCGGGGAGCTGTTTTTT
V: TRBV5-4
D: NA
J: TRBJ2-2
size: NA

CDR3: CASSLEGGPRAGNTIYF
DNA: TGTGCCAGCAGCTTGGAGGGGGGGCCACGAGCTGGAAACACCATATATTTT
V: TRBV5-4
D: NA
J: TRBJ1-3
size: NA

CDR3: CASSPGSLNLLTGELFF
DNA: TGCGCCAGCTCCCCAGGGTCTCTAAACCTACTCACCGGGGAGCTGTTTTTT
V: TRBV4-1
D: NA
J: TRBJ2-2
size: NA

CDR3: CATQETANYGYTF
DNA: TGTGCCACCCAAGAGACAGCAAACTATGGCTACACCTTC
V: TRBV10-3
D: NA
J: TRBJ1-2
size: NA

CDR3: CASSVGGSSYNSPLHF
DNA: TGTGCCAGCAGCGTCGGGGGGAGCTCCTATAATTCACCCCTCCACTTT
V: TRBV9
D: NA
J: TRBJ1-6
size: NA

CDR3: CASSQGGGRETQYF
DNA: TGTGCCAGCAGCCAAGGGGGCGGGAGAGAGACCCAGTACTTC
V: TRBV14
D: TRBD2
J: TRBJ2-5
size: NA

CDR3: CASSFHRQGIEAFF
DNA: TGTGCCAGCAGCTTTCACCGACAGGGGATTGAAGCTTTCTTT
V: TRBV11-2
D: TRBD1
J: TRBJ1-1
size: NA

CDR3: CASSPGQGVAPLHF
DNA: TGCGCCAGCAGCCCAGGACAGGGGGTCGCACCCCTCCACTTT
V: TRBV10-1
D: TRBD1
J: TRBJ1-6
size: NA

CDR3: CASSLVAGEVYEQYF
DNA: TGTGCCAGCAGCTTGGTCGCGGGAGAAGTTTACGAGCAGTACTTC
V: TRBV5-4
D: TRBD2
J: TRBJ2-7
size: NA

CDR3: CASSSQDRGRTEAFF
DNA: TGCGCCAGCAGCAGCCAGGACAGGGGGCGAACTGAAGCTTTCTTT
V: TRBV5-1
D: TRBD1
J: TRBJ1-1
size: once

CDR3: CASSATPEQGGSYNEQFF
DNA: TGTGCCAGCAGTGCAACTCCGGAGCAAGGAGGGTCCTACAATGAGCAGTTCTTC
V: TRBV6-4
D: NA
J: TRBJ2-1
size: NA

CDR3: CASSQGHGYGYTF
DNA: TGTGCCAGCAGTCAGGGGCACGGCTATGGCTACACCTTC
V: TRBV6-6
D: NA
J: TRBJ1-2
size: NA

CDR3: CASRTSGGYYEQYF
DNA: TGTGCCAGCAGGACTAGCGGGGGGTACTACGAGCAGTACTTC
V: TRBV6-1
D: TRBD2
J: TRBJ2-7
size: NA

CDR3: CASSPTLNTEAFF
DNA: TGTGCCAGCAGCCCGACATTGAACACTGAAGCTTTCTTT
V: TRBV5-4
D: NA
J: TRBJ1-1
size: NA

CDR3: CASSFKNYGYTF
DNA: TGTGCCAGCAGTTTTAAAAACTATGGCTACACCTTC
V: TRBV28
D: NA
J: TRBJ1-2
size: NA

CDR3: CATWDRYHEQYF
DNA: TGTGCCACCTGGGACAGGTACCACGAGCAGTACTTC
V: TRBV28
D: TRBD1
J: TRBJ2-7
size: NA